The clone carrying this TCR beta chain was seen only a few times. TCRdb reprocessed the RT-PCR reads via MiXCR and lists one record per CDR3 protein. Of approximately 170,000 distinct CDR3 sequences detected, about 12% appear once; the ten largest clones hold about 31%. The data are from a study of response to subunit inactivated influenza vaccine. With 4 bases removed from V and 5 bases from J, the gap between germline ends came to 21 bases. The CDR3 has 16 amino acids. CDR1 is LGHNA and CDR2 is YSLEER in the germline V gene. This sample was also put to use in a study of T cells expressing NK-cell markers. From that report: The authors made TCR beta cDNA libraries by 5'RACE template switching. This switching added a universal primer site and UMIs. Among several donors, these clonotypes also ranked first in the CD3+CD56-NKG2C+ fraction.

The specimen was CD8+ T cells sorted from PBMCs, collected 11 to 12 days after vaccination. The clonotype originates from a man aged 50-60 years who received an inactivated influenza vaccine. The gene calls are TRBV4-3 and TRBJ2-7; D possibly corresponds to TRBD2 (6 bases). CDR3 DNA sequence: TGCGCCAGCAGCCGAGACCCGGGAGATGTGGGTGACGAGCAGTACTTC. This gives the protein CASSRDPGDVGDEQYF.